A selection of T cell receptor beta chains follows, all from one sample in a study of vaccination and CD4 T cells after COVID-19. Using its own MiXCR run on the PCR reads, TCRdb lists one record per CDR3 protein. The repertoire holds approximately 22,000 distinct CDR3 sequences, with around 60% as singletons. These receptors have no known antigen. The material was CD4+ T cells from blood, cultured in vitro, obtained after SARS-CoV-2 vaccination. The receptors shown here come from a human donor who received a COVID-19 vaccine. Each CDR3 is given with its conserved first and last residue. Fields, in order: D gene, J gene, clone size, V gene, CDR3 DNA, CDR3 protein. D genes are given only for firm matches. Not every row has a clone size; where given, it reads once, few, many or a size class.

D gene: NA
J gene: TRBJ1-4
clone size: once
V gene: TRBV27
CDR3 DNA: TGTGCCAGCAGTTTAGGGCTCGGTGAAAAACTGTTTTTT
CDR3 protein: CASSLGLGEKLFF

D gene: TRBD2
J gene: TRBJ2-3
clone size: NA
V gene: TRBV10-3
CDR3 DNA: TGTGCCATCAGTGCCGGGACTAGCAAAGATACGCAGTATTTT
CDR3 protein: CAISAGTSKDTQYF

D gene: NA
J gene: TRBJ2-5
clone size: NA
V gene: TRBV7-9
CDR3 DNA: TGTGCCAGCAGCTTAGGAGATTGGGAGACCCAGTACTTC
CDR3 protein: CASSLGDWETQYF

D gene: TRBD1
J gene: TRBJ1-5
clone size: NA
V gene: TRBV7-8
CDR3 DNA: TGTGCCAGCAGCCCGAGGACAGGGAATAGCAATCAGCCCCAGCATTTT
CDR3 protein: CASSPRTGNSNQPQHF

D gene: NA
J gene: TRBJ1-4
clone size: NA
V gene: TRBV7-9
CDR3 DNA: TGTGCCAGCGACCTGCCGGGGCAGGGGAGGGAAAAACTGTTTTTT
CDR3 protein: CASDLPGQGREKLFF

D gene: NA
J gene: TRBJ1-3
clone size: NA
V gene: TRBV7-6
CDR3 DNA: TGTGCCAGCAGCCCCTCGTCTGGAAACACCATATATTTT
CDR3 protein: CASSPSSGNTIYF

D gene: NA
J gene: TRBJ2-5
clone size: NA
V gene: TRBV24-1
CDR3 DNA: TGTGCCACCAGTGGGGGACGGGGGCCTGAACCAGAGACCCAGTACTTC
CDR3 protein: CATSGGRGPEPETQYF

D gene: TRBD1
J gene: TRBJ1-6
clone size: NA
V gene: TRBV12-3/TRBV12-4
CDR3 DNA: TGTGCCACCAGTTCAAGGGGGGACAGGGGGATTAGATCACCCCTCCACTTT
CDR3 protein: CATSSRGDRGIRSPLHF

D gene: TRBD2
J gene: TRBJ2-1
clone size: NA
V gene: TRBV20-1
CDR3 DNA: TGCAGTGCTAGAGATGTACTAGCGGGGCCCTACAATGAGCAGTTCTTC
CDR3 protein: CSARDVLAGPYNEQFF

D gene: NA
J gene: TRBJ1-2
clone size: NA
V gene: TRBV7-8
CDR3 DNA: TGTGCCAGCAGCTTAAGGATAGTCGGGGGGCAAGACTATGGCTACACCTTC
CDR3 protein: CASSLRIVGGQDYGYTF

D gene: TRBD1
J gene: TRBJ1-2
clone size: NA
V gene: TRBV18
CDR3 DNA: TGTGCCAGCTCCCGGGACAGTTCTTATGGCTACACCTTC
CDR3 protein: CASSRDSSYGYTF

D gene: NA
J gene: TRBJ2-3
clone size: NA
V gene: TRBV20-1
CDR3 DNA: TGCAGTGCTACCGGGCCGGGCCAAGGAGATACGCAGTATTTT
CDR3 protein: CSATGPGQGDTQYF

D gene: NA
J gene: TRBJ2-5
clone size: NA
V gene: TRBV7-4
CDR3 DNA: TGTGCCAGCATCATCGGGGGAGCGCCCCAAGAGACCCAGTACTTC
CDR3 protein: CASIIGGAPQETQYF

D gene: NA
J gene: TRBJ1-1
clone size: NA
V gene: TRBV6-2/TRBV6-3
CDR3 DNA: TGTGCCAGCAGTACACCGCCTTGGAACACTGAAGCTTTCTTT
CDR3 protein: CASSTPPWNTEAFF

D gene: NA
J gene: TRBJ1-5
clone size: NA
V gene: TRBV6-7
CDR3 DNA: TGTGCCAGCAGTTACTCGGGGGGAGGCAATCAGCCCCAGCATTTT
CDR3 protein: CASSYSGGGNQPQHF

D gene: NA
J gene: TRBJ1-2
clone size: NA
V gene: TRBV6-1
CDR3 DNA: TGTGCCAGCAGTGAAGCTGTCCGCAGGGACTATGGCTACACCTTC
CDR3 protein: CASSEAVRRDYGYTF

D gene: NA
J gene: TRBJ1-4
clone size: NA
V gene: TRBV4-2
CDR3 DNA: TGTGCCAGCAGCCAAGTGCAGGGGCGGAATGAAAAACTGTTTTTT
CDR3 protein: CASSQVQGRNEKLFF

D gene: NA
J gene: TRBJ2-4
clone size: few
V gene: TRBV20-1
CDR3 DNA: TGCAGTGCTAGGGAGGGGGGCTGGGGAAACATTCAGTACTTC
CDR3 protein: CSAREGGWGNIQYF

D gene: NA
J gene: TRBJ2-3
clone size: NA
V gene: TRBV7-2
CDR3 DNA: TGTGCCAGCAGCCCTTCGCCTAGTCTTACCCGCACAGATACGCAGTATTTT
CDR3 protein: CASSPSPSLTRTDTQYF

D gene: NA
J gene: TRBJ1-5
clone size: few
V gene: TRBV7-2
CDR3 DNA: TGTGCCAGCAGCCCAGACCCGGGACCTATTCCCCAGCATTTT
CDR3 protein: CASSPDPGPIPQHF

D gene: TRBD1
J gene: TRBJ2-5
clone size: NA
V gene: TRBV20-1
CDR3 DNA: TGCAGTGCCCAGAGACAGGGCGAAGAGACCCAGTACTTC
CDR3 protein: CSAQRQGEETQYF

D gene: TRBD2
J gene: TRBJ2-5
clone size: NA
V gene: TRBV20-1
CDR3 DNA: TGCAGTGCTAGGTGGCGGGGGGGAACAGAGACCCAGTACTTC
CDR3 protein: CSARWRGGTETQYF

D gene: TRBD1
J gene: TRBJ1-3
clone size: NA
V gene: TRBV19
CDR3 DNA: TGTGCCAGTAGTATGGCCCGACAGGGGAGCTCTGGAAACACCATATATTTT
CDR3 protein: CASSMARQGSSGNTIYF

D gene: TRBD2
J gene: TRBJ2-1
clone size: NA
V gene: TRBV24-1
CDR3 DNA: TGTGCCACCAGTGATGCTAGCGGGCACTCCTACAATGAGCAGTTCTTC
CDR3 protein: CATSDASGHSYNEQFF

D gene: TRBD1
J gene: TRBJ1-5
clone size: few
V gene: TRBV24-1
CDR3 DNA: TGTGCCATAGGACAGGGAACTATACCCAATCAGCCCCAGCATTTT
CDR3 protein: CAIGQGTIPNQPQHF

D gene: NA
J gene: TRBJ2-7
clone size: few
V gene: TRBV24-1
CDR3 DNA: TGTGCCACCAGTGTTCGAGAGGGAAGCGAGCAGTACTTC
CDR3 protein: CATSVREGSEQYF

D gene: TRBD1
J gene: TRBJ1-2
clone size: NA
V gene: TRBV30
CDR3 DNA: TGTGCCTGGAGTGTACTCGGGACAGCCTATGGCTACACCTTC
CDR3 protein: CAWSVLGTAYGYTF

D gene: TRBD2
J gene: TRBJ2-3
clone size: NA
V gene: TRBV20-1
CDR3 DNA: TGCAGTGCTAGCCGGGGGGGTAGCACAGATACGCAGTATTTT
CDR3 protein: CSASRGGSTDTQYF

D gene: TRBD1
J gene: TRBJ1-2
clone size: NA
V gene: TRBV29-1
CDR3 DNA: TGCAGCGTAACCGGGACAGACCATGGCTACACCTTC
CDR3 protein: CSVTGTDHGYTF

D gene: TRBD1
J gene: TRBJ1-6
clone size: NA
V gene: TRBV12-3/TRBV12-4
CDR3 DNA: TGTGCCAGCAGTGACAGGGGAGATAATTCACCCCTCCACTTT
CDR3 protein: CASSDRGDNSPLHF

D gene: TRBD1
J gene: TRBJ1-2
clone size: NA
V gene: TRBV20-1
CDR3 DNA: TGCAGTGCTAGATCTAGACAGGGATTAGACTATGGCTACACCTTC
CDR3 protein: CSARSRQGLDYGYTF

D gene: NA
J gene: TRBJ2-5
clone size: few
V gene: TRBV24-1
CDR3 DNA: TGTGCCACCAGTACCGGGAGAGTGGGTGGCCAGTACTTC
CDR3 protein: CATSTGRVGGQYF

D gene: NA
J gene: TRBJ1-1
clone size: NA
V gene: TRBV15
CDR3 DNA: TGTGCCACCAGCGGAGATACCAGGGCCACTGAAGCTTTCTTT
CDR3 protein: CATSGDTRATEAFF

D gene: TRBD2
J gene: TRBJ2-7
clone size: NA
V gene: TRBV2
CDR3 DNA: TGTGCCAGCAGGGCTGGGACTAGCGGCCCCCTCGAGCAGTACTTC
CDR3 protein: CASRAGTSGPLEQYF

D gene: NA
J gene: TRBJ1-2
clone size: few
V gene: TRBV10-3
CDR3 DNA: TGTGCCATCAGTGACCCCCGCGGTAGCCCCTATGGCTACACCTTC
CDR3 protein: CAISDPRGSPYGYTF

D gene: TRBD2
J gene: TRBJ2-3
clone size: NA
V gene: TRBV7-3
CDR3 DNA: TGTGCCAGCAGCCCAGGCCCGGGGCGGGGGGGCACAGATACGCAGTATTTT
CDR3 protein: CASSPGPGRGGTDTQYF

D gene: TRBD1
J gene: TRBJ1-2
clone size: NA
V gene: TRBV5-1
CDR3 DNA: TGCGCCAGCAGCCCGGTACGAATAACAGGGGAGTCACCGACTGGCTACACCTTC
CDR3 protein: CASSPVRITGESPTGYTF

D gene: NA
J gene: TRBJ2-3
clone size: NA
V gene: TRBV10-1
CDR3 DNA: TGCGCCAGCAGTGAATCGGGCCTGGGAGATACGCAGTATTTT
CDR3 protein: CASSESGLGDTQYF

D gene: NA
J gene: TRBJ1-3
clone size: NA
V gene: TRBV5-4
CDR3 DNA: TGTGCCAGCAGCCTTCCCGGGACCCATGAAAACACCATATATTTT
CDR3 protein: CASSLPGTHENTIYF

D gene: NA
J gene: TRBJ1-5
clone size: once
V gene: TRBV20-1
CDR3 DNA: TGCAGTGCTCGGATACCCCACCAGCCCCAGCATTTT
CDR3 protein: CSARIPHQPQHF

D gene: TRBD2
J gene: TRBJ2-5
clone size: NA
V gene: TRBV20-1
CDR3 DNA: TGCAGTGCTGAATACTCTAGCGGGGGGCGGACCCAGTACTTC
CDR3 protein: CSAEYSSGGRTQYF

D gene: TRBD2
J gene: TRBJ2-5
clone size: NA
V gene: TRBV19
CDR3 DNA: TGTGCCAGTAGTACATGGGAGGGGCTGGAGACCCAGTACTTC
CDR3 protein: CASSTWEGLETQYF

D gene: NA
J gene: TRBJ2-7
clone size: NA
V gene: TRBV7-8
CDR3 DNA: TGTGCCAGCAGCTTATATCCCCAAGGGGACGAGCAGTACTTC
CDR3 protein: CASSLYPQGDEQYF

D gene: NA
J gene: TRBJ1-4
clone size: few
V gene: TRBV6-1
CDR3 DNA: TGTGCCAGCAGGGCAACTAATGAAAAACTGTTTTTT
CDR3 protein: CASRATNEKLFF

D gene: NA
J gene: TRBJ2-7
clone size: NA
V gene: TRBV4-2
CDR3 DNA: TGTGCCAGCAGCCAAGACAATGAGAACTACGAGCAGTACTTC
CDR3 protein: CASSQDNENYEQYF

D gene: TRBD1
J gene: TRBJ2-5
clone size: NA
V gene: TRBV12-3/TRBV12-4
CDR3 DNA: TGTGCCAGCAGTTCGGACAGGGTCCAAGAGACCCAGTACTTC
CDR3 protein: CASSSDRVQETQYF

D gene: NA
J gene: TRBJ1-2
clone size: NA
V gene: TRBV24-1
CDR3 DNA: TGTGCCACCAGTGAAGGAAGCAGGGGAGACGTTAGCTATGGCTACACCTTC
CDR3 protein: CATSEGSRGDVSYGYTF

D gene: TRBD1
J gene: TRBJ2-5
clone size: NA
V gene: TRBV12-3/TRBV12-4
CDR3 DNA: TGTGCCAGCAGTTTCGGGACAGGGTACCAAGAGACCCAGTACTTC
CDR3 protein: CASSFGTGYQETQYF

D gene: NA
J gene: TRBJ1-5
clone size: NA
V gene: TRBV6-1
CDR3 DNA: TGTGCCAGCAGTGTGAGCCAGGTTAGCAATCAGCCCCAGCATTTT
CDR3 protein: CASSVSQVSNQPQHF

D gene: NA
J gene: TRBJ1-6
clone size: NA
V gene: TRBV6-1
CDR3 DNA: TGCGCCAGCAGTGATGGGGTCGAGGGTTCACCCCTCCACTTT
CDR3 protein: CASSDGVEGSPLHF

D gene: TRBD1
J gene: TRBJ2-1
clone size: NA
V gene: TRBV6-1
CDR3 DNA: TGTGCCAGCAATCGGGACAGGTCTGGCTACAATGAGCAGTTCTTC
CDR3 protein: CASNRDRSGYNEQFF

D gene: NA
J gene: TRBJ2-5
clone size: NA
V gene: TRBV9
CDR3 DNA: TGTGCCAGCAGCGTAATCGGAGGCGGCGAGACCCAGTACTTC
CDR3 protein: CASSVIGGGETQYF

D gene: TRBD1
J gene: TRBJ2-5
clone size: NA
V gene: TRBV2
CDR3 DNA: TGTGCCAGCAGTGAGAGGGGGGACAGGGAGGCTCAAGAGACCCAGTACTTC
CDR3 protein: CASSERGDREAQETQYF